These 3 T cell receptor beta chains originate from one sample sequenced in a study of blood T cell repertoires in COVID-19. Here immunoSEQ multiplex PCR was the method, and the copy in TCRdb shows in-frame clones only, minus some. Among a few hundred thousand clones listed, over 75% were seen once. Sequencing was done on a sample of PBMCs or T cells enriched from blood (not recorded which). These receptor sequences come from a man between 35 and 55 years old who had recovered from COVID-19.

This clone appeared a few times. This sequence joins TRBV27 and TRBJ2-3; a weak D match, TRBD2 (5 bases). V dropped 5 bases and J dropped 4 bases, with 19 bases sitting between them. The germline V gene has CDR1 MNHEY and CDR2 SMNVEV (reference sequence). This CDR3 region has 16 residues. Here the CDR3 DNA reads TGTGCCAGCAGTCCCCGGAGGACCCAGAACGCAGATACGCAGTATTTT. Its translation is CASSPRRTQNADTQYF.

This chain connects TRBV7-9 to TRBJ1-1; D remains unclear. Trimming removed 3 bases at V and 5 bases at J, with 7 bases between. This CDR3 contains 12 residues. Germline lookup yields CDR1 SEHNR and CDR2 FQNEAQ (reference sequence). CDR3 DNA sequence: TGTGCCAGCAGCTTGTCGGGTACTGAAGCTTTCTTT. Protein: CASSLSGTEAFF. The full variable domain, its missing parts supplied by reference TRBV7-9 and TRBJ1-1, is DTGVSQNPRHKITKRGQNVTFRCDPISEHNRLYWYRQTLGQGPEFLTYFQNEAQLEKSRLLSDRFSAERPKGSFSTLEIQRTEQGDSAMYLCASSLSGTEAFFGQGTRLTVV.

The chain recombines TRBV12-2 with TRBJ2-2; the DNA was not compared with TRBD1, the D call given in the table. TRBV12-2 is recorded as a pseudogene. This CDR3 has 18 residues. CDR3 DNA: TGTGCAAGTCGCTTCATCACAGCCCCACCACGACACACCGGGGAGCTGTTTTTT. This codes for CASRFITAPPRHTGELFF.